The subject of this entry is one TCR beta chain. This specimen belongs to a study of blood T cell repertoires in COVID-19. In the study overall: Collection of acute and convalescent COVID-19 samples took place in the United States, Italy and Spain. T cells, B-cell-depleted T cells, or PBMCs supplied cDNA or gDNA.

Using immunoSEQ multiplex PCR, the repertoire was profiled, and TCRdb retains in-frame clones only, with some absent. The data hold about 210,000 clones, with roughly 87% observed a single time. Participants came from 20 to 25 US areas, aged about 18 to 89 years. Membership in each cohort depended on participant-reported clinical history. This sequence originates from a man younger than 35 with acute COVID-19. The sequencing input was PBMCs or T cells enriched from blood (not recorded which).

CDR3 sequence reads: CASSVGLAEDTQYF. The DNA of the CDR3 is TGTGCCAGCAGCGTGGGACTAGCAGAAGATACGCAGTATTTT. The chain recombines TRBV7-3 with TRBJ2-3; TRBD2 agrees at 9 bases. CDR1 SGHTA and CDR2 FQGTGA come from the germline V gene. This CDR3 is 14 amino acids long. V lost 5 bases to trimming and J lost 5 bases; unmatched junction nucleotides: 5.